The clone carrying this T cell receptor beta chain was counted many times. The TCR beta CDR3 regions underwent amplification using RNA transcripts as the source. Using the HTBI primer set, a first-round RT-PCR was run on the TCR CDR3. MiXCR was run by TCRdb on the multiplex PCR reads, yielding one entry per CDR3 protein. The data contain around 570,000 distinct CDR3 sequences, just under 20% of them seen just once; the ten biggest clones take up over 45%. The sample belongs to a study of T cells in Graves' hyperthyroidism and ophthalmopathy. The sample taken for sequencing was blood. The receptor comes from a man aged 40-50 years with Graves' ophthalmopathy.

The CDR3 bases are TGTGCCAGCAGTGCTCTAGCGGGGGGGGTTCAGGAGCAGTACTTC. Its protein product is CASSALAGGVQEQYF. The genes are TRBV2 and TRBJ2-7; 12 nucleotides match TRBD2. This CDR3 spans 15 amino acids. The V segment lost 4 bases and the J segment 7 bases; nucleotides outside the gene matches: 8. Germline V gives CDR1 SNHLY, CDR2 FYNNEI.